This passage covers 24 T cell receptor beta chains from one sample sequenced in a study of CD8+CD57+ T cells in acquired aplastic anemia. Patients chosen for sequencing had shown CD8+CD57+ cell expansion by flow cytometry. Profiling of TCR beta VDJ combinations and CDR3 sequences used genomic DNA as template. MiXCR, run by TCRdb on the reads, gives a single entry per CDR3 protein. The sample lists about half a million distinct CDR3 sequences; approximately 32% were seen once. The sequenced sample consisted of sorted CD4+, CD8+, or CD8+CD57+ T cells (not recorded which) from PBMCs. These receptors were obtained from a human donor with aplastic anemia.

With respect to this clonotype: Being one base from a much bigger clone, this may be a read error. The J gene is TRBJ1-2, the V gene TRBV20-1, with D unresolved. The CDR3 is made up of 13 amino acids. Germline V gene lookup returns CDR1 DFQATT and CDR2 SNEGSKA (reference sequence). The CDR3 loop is CSAPWTFSDGYAF. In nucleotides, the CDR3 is TGCAGTGCTCCTTGGACGTTCTCCGATGGCTACGCCTTC.

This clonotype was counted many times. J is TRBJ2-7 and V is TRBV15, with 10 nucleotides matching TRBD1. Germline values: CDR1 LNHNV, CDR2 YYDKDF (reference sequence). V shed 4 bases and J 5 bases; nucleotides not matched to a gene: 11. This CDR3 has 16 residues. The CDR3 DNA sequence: TGTGCCACCAGCAAGAGAGGGGGACAGGGGTGGGACGAGCAGTACTTC. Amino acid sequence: CATSKRGGQGWDEQYF. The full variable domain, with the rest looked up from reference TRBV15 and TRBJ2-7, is DAMVIQNPRYQVTQFGKPVTLSCSQTLNHNVMYWYQQKSSQAPKLLFHYYDKDFNNEADTPDNFQSRRPNTSFCFLDIRSPGLGDTAMYLCATSKRGGQGWDEQYFGPGTRLTVT.

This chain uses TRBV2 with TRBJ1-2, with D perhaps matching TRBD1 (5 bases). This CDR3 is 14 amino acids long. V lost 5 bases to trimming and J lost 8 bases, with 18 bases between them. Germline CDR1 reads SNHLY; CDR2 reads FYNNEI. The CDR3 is CASSSTLRAEGYTF. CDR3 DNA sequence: TGTGCCAGCAGTTCGACCCTCAGGGCGGAAGGCTACACCTTC.

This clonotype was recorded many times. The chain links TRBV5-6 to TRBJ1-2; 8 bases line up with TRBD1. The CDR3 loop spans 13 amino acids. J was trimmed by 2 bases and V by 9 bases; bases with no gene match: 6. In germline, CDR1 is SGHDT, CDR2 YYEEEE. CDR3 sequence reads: CAMSRDRNYGYTF. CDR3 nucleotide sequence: TGTGCCATGTCCAGGGACAGGAACTATGGCTACACCTTC.

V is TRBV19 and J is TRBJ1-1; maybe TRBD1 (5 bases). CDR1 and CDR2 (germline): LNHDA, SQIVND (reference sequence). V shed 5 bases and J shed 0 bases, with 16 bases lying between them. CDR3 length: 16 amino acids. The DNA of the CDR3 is TGTGCCAGTAGTCTTTTTCCGGGACGGATGAACACTGAAGCTTTCTTT. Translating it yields CASSLFPGRMNTEAFF.

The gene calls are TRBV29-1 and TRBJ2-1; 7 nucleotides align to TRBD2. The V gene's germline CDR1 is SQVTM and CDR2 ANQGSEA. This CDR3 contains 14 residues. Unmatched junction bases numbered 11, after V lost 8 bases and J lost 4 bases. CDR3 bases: TGCAGCCTTGTACTAGCGAATAAATACAATGAGCAGTTCTTC. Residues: CSLVLANKYNEQFF.

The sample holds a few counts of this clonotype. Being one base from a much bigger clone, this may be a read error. The CDR3 nucleotides are TGTGCCAGTAGTGGTAGCGGGACCAGCTCCTACGAGCAGTGCTTC. It translates to CASSGSGTSSYEQCF. The chain has TRBV19 and TRBJ2-7; 8 positions agree with TRBD2. The CDR3 consists of 15 residues. CDR1 and CDR2 from the germline V gene are LNHDA and SQIVND (reference sequence).

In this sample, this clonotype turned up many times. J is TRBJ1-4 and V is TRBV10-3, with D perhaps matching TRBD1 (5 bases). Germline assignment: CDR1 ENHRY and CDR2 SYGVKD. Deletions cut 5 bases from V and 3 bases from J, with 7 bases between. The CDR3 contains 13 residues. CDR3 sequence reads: CAISRQSNEKLFF. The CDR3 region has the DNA TGTGCCATCAGTCGACAGTCTAATGAAAAACTGTTTTTT.

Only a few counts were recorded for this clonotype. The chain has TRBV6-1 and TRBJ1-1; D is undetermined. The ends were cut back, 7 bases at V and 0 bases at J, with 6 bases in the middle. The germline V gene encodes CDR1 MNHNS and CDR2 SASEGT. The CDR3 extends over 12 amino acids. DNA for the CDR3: TGTGCCAGCAAACCGATGAACACTGAAGCTTTCTTT. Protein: CASKPMNTEAFF.

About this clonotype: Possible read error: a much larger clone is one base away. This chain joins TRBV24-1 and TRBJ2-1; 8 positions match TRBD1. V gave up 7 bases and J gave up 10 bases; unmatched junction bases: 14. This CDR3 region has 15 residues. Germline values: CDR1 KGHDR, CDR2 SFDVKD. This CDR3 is CATRRTGGGLEEQFF. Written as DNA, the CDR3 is TGTGCCACCAGAAGAACAGGGGGAGGCTTGGAGGAGCAGTTCTTC.

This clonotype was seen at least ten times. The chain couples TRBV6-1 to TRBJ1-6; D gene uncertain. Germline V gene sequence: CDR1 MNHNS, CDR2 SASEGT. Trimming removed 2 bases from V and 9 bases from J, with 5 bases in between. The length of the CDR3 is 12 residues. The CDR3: CASSEFSSPLHF. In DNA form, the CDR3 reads TGTGCCAGCAGTGAATTTAGTTCACCCCTCCACTTT.

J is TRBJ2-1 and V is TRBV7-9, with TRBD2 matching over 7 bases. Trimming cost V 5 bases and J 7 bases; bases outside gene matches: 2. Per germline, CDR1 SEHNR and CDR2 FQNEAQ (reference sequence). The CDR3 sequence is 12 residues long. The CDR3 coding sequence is TGTGCCAGCAGCACCGGGGGGAATGAGCAGTTCTTC. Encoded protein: CASSTGGNEQFF.

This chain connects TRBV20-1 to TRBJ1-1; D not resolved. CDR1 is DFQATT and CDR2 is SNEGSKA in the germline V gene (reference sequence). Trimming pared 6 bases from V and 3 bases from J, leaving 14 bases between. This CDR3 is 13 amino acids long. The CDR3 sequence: CSARDAIYTEAFF. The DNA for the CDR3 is TGCAGTGCCCGGGATGCCATTTACACTGAAGCTTTCTTT.

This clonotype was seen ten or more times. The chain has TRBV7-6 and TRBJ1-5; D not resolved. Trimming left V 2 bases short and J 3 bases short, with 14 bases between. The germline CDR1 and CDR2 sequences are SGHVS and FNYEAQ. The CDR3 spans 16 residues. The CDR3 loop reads CASSLSVRTANQPQHF. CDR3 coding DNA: TGTGCCAGCAGCTTAAGTGTCCGTACGGCCAATCAGCCCCAGCATTTT.

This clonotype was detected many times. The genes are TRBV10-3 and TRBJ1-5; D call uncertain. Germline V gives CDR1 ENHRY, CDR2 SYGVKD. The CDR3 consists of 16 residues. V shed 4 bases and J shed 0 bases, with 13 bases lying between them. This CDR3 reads CAISGSTTNSNQPQHF. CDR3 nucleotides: TGTGCCATCAGTGGGTCGACTACGAATAGCAATCAGCCCCAGCATTTT.

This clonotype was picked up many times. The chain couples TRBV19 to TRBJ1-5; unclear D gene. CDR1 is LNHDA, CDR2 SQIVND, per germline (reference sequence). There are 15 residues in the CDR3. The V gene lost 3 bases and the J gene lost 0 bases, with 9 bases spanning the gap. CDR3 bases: TGTGCCAGTAGTATCGGAGGGTATAGCAATCAGCCCCAGCATTTT. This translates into CASSIGGYSNQPQHF.

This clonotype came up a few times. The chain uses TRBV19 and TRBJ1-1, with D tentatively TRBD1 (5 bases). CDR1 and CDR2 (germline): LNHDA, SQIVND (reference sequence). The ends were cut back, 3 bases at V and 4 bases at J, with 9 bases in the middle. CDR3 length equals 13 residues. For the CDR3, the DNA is TGTGCCAGTAGTATTGGCGGGGCCACTGAAGCTTTCTTT. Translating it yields CASSIGGATEAFF.

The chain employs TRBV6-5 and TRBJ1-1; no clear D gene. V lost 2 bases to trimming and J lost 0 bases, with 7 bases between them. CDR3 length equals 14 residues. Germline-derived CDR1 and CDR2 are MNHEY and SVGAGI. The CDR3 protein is CASSYPSLNTEAFF. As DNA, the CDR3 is TGTGCCAGCAGTTACCCGTCTTTGAACACTGAAGCTTTCTTT.

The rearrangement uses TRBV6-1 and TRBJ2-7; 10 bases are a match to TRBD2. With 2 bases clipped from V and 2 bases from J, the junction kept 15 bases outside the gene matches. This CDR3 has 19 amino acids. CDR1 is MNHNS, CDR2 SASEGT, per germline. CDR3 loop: CASSEIRTGLLAGAYEQYF. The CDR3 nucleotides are TGTGCCAGCAGTGAAATCCGAACAGGGCTTCTAGCGGGAGCCTACGAGCAGTACTTC.

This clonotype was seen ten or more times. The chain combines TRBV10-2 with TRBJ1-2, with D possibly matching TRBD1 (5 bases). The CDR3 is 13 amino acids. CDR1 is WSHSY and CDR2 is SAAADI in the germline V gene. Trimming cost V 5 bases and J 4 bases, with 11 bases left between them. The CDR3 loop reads CASSQRQIYGYTF. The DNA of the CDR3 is TGCGCCAGCAGTCAGAGACAGATCTATGGCTACACCTTC.

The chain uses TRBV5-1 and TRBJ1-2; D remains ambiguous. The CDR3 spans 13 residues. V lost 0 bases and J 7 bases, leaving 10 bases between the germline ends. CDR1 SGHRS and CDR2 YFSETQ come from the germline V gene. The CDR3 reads CASSLAARSGYTF. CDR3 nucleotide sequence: TGCGCCAGCAGCTTGGCCGCCAGGAGTGGCTACACCTTC.

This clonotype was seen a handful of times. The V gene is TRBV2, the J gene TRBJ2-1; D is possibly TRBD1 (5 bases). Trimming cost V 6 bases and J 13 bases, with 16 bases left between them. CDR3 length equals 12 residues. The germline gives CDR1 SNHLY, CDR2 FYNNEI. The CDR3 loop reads CASSIDRPGQFF. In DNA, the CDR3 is TGTGCCAGCAGCATCGACAGACCCGGCCAGTTCTTC.

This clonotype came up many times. This CDR3 is CASSDRVYTDTQYF. CDR3 DNA sequence: TGTGCCAGCAGCGACCGGGTCTACACAGATACGCAGTATTTT. This chain joins TRBV9 and TRBJ2-3, with unresolved D. This CDR3 comprises 14 residues. The germline CDR1 and CDR2 sequences are SGDLS and YYNGEE. With 3 bases removed from V and 2 bases from J, the gap between germline ends came to 10 bases.

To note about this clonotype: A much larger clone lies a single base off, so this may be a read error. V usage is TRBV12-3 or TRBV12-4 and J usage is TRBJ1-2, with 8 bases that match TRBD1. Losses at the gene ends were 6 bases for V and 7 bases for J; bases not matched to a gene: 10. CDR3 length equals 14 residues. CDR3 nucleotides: TGTGCCAGCAGGTCGGACAGGGTCGACTGTGGCTACACCTTC. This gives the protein CASRSDRVDCGYTF.